This TCR beta chain was found in a study of blood T cell repertoires in COVID-19. In the study overall: The United States, Italy and Spain were the sources of the acute and convalescent COVID-19 samples. In each case, the material was cDNA or gDNA derived from T cells, B-cell-depleted T cells, or PBMCs.

In the original analysis: Amplification of reference gene primers was used by the study to estimate nucleated cell counts. Repertoires were generated with immunoSEQ multiplex PCR, while TCRdb's copy carries only in-frame clones and drops some. That table is the source of V, J and clone size, and D and trimming were worked out from the DNA. The table records around 100,000 clones, 85% to 90% of them present only once. The TCR sequence derives from a woman between 50 and 59 years old with acute or convalescent COVID-19. Sequenced: peripheral blood.

The CDR3 is CASSYKPGLAGKGKTQYF. The CDR3 bases are TGTGCCAGCAGCTACAAACCGGGACTAGCGGGAAAGGGCAAGACCCAGTACTTC. This chain uses TRBV11-2 with TRBJ2-5, with 13 bases matching TRBD2. The CDR3 extends over 18 amino acids. V was clipped by 4 bases and J by 6 bases; unmatched bases: 14. Germline V gene data show CDR1 as SGHAT and CDR2 as FQNNGV. Together with reference TRBV11-2 and TRBJ2-5, the CDR3 gives the full variable domain: EAGVAQSPRYKIIEKRQSVAFWCNPISGHATLYWYQQILGQGPKLLIQFQNNGVVDDSQLPKDRFSAERLKGVDSTLKIQPAKLEDSAVYLCASSYKPGLAGKGKTQYFGPGTRLLVL.